Below, 27 T cell receptor beta chains from the same sample are listed, as sequenced in a study of blood T cell repertoires in COVID-19 (dated by TCRdb to the early 2020s). Libraries were made using the immunoSEQ multiplex PCR assay. TCRdb's version of the immuneACCESS table is confined to in-frame rearrangements and falls short of the full clone set. An unresolved V gene accounts for under half of the shortfall where checked; the remainder is of unknown origin. In all, the sample holds around 150,000 clones, and about four fifths of those were seen once. In total, the top ten clones hold approximately 10% of the sample. The sample taken for sequencing was peripheral blood. The receptors come from a man in his 60s with active or convalescent COVID-19.

V usage is TRBV7-2 and J usage is TRBJ2-7, with 8 bases identical to TRBD2. The CDR3 has 16 amino acids. CDR1 is SGHTA, CDR2 FQGNSA, per germline. The ends lost 5 bases at V and 7 bases at J; junction bases unmatched: 16. CDR3 nucleotide sequence: TGTGCCAGCAGCCCGGGCACTGGCGGGAGGAGGGGAGAGCAGTACTTC. This gives the protein CASSPGTGGRRGEQYF.

The V gene is TRBV28, the J gene TRBJ2-7, with 7 bases fitting TRBD1. V shed 5 bases and J 0 bases; nucleotides not matched to a gene: 7. Per the germline V gene, CDR1 is MDHEN and CDR2 is SYDVKM. There are 15 residues in the CDR3. Here the CDR3 DNA reads TGTGCCAGCAGTCCACAGGGGAAGACCTCCTACGAGCAGTACTTC. This codes for CASSPQGKTSYEQYF.

The rearrangement joins TRBV27 to TRBJ2-1, with a possible D match to TRBD2 (5 bases). The V gene lost 3 bases and the J gene lost 9 bases, with 12 bases spanning the gap. CDR1 MNHEY and CDR2 SMNVEV come from the germline V gene (reference sequence). The CDR3 length is 13 residues. The CDR3, as DNA: TGTGCCAGCAGTTTTAACGAGGGAACTGAGCAGTTCTTC. This codes for CASSFNEGTEQFF.

This sequence joins TRBV4-1 and TRBJ2-1; TRBD2 agrees at 9 bases. V lost 1 base, J lost 7 bases, and 2 bases stayed unmatched. CDR3 length: 14 amino acids. Germline V lookup: CDR1 MGHRA, CDR2 YSYEKL. The CDR3 nucleotides read TGCGCCAGCAGCCAAGGACTAGCGGAGAATGAGCAGTTCTTC. It specifies CASSQGLAENEQFF.

The chain recombines TRBV6-2 or TRBV6-3 with TRBJ2-2, with a weak D call TRBD2 (5 bases). V lost 4 bases and J 5 bases, leaving 14 bases between the germline ends. The CDR3 extends over 15 amino acids. In germline, CDR1 is MNHEY, CDR2 SVGEGT. CDR3 protein: CASSSGIANTGELFF. The CDR3 region has the DNA TGTGCCAGCAGTTCCGGGATCGCCAATACCGGGGAGCTGTTTTTT.

This chain connects TRBV5-1 to TRBJ1-1, with 9 bases lining up with TRBD1. The CDR3 has 15 amino acids. The junction had 5 bases not matched to a gene; V was cut back by 2 bases and J by 3 bases. Looked up from germline, CDR1 is SGHRS and CDR2 is YFSETQ. The DNA of the CDR3 is TGCGCCAGCAGCTTAACAGGGGGCGTTTACACTGAAGCTTTCTTT. As protein: CASSLTGGVYTEAFF.

J is TRBJ1-1 and V is TRBV3-1 (or the pseudogene TRBV3-2), with D perhaps matching TRBD1 (5 bases). Trimming left V 0 bases short and J 8 bases short, with 16 bases between. Germline assignment: CDR1 LGHDT and CDR2 YNNKEL (reference sequence). CDR3 length: 15 residues. The CDR3 DNA reads as TGTGCCAGCAGCCAAGATCCAGGACGTGGGGGGGAAGCTTTCTTT. Translation gives CASSQDPGRGGEAFF.

The chain employs TRBV9 and TRBJ2-2; D perhaps matches TRBD1 (6 bases). This CDR3 contains 15 residues. The germline V and J ends were trimmed by 2 bases and 1 base, with 9 bases remaining between them. The germline V gene encodes CDR1 SGDLS and CDR2 YYNGEE. CDR3 region: CASSVGTMNTGELFF. The CDR3 DNA reads as TGTGCCAGCAGCGTCGGGACAATGAACACCGGGGAGCTGTTTTTT.

The V gene is TRBV6-6, the J gene TRBJ1-5, with 9 bases aligning to TRBD1. Germline trimming cut 6 bases from V and 4 bases from J; bases unmatched to any gene: 7. Germline V lookup: CDR1 MNHNY, CDR2 SVGAGI (reference sequence). This CDR3 contains 15 residues. The CDR3 nucleotides read TGTGCCAGCAGAATTAGGGGGACAGGGAATCAGCCCCAGCATTTT. Its translation is CASRIRGTGNQPQHF.

This clone is a singleton in its sample. The V and J genes are TRBV6-1 and TRBJ1-3; possible D gene TRBD1, 5 bases. Germline assignment: CDR1 MNHNS and CDR2 SASEGT. The CDR3 totals 16 residues. Between the trimmed V and J ends, which lost 4 bases and 0 bases, there was a span of 13 bases. Here the CDR3 reads CASSVPGLISGNTIYF. The CDR3 coding sequence is TGTGCCAGCAGTGTACCGGGACTTATCTCTGGAAACACCATATATTTT.

A few counts support this clone. The chain combines TRBV5-1 with TRBJ2-2; no reliable D call. CDR3 length: 15 residues. CDR1 and CDR2 (germline): SGHRS, YFSETQ. The germline V and J ends were trimmed by 0 bases and 4 bases, with 10 bases remaining between them. The CDR3 DNA follows: TGCGCCAGCAGCTTGGGGCAGGAACGCACCGGGGAGCTGTTTTTT. Its protein is CASSLGQERTGELFF.

The rearrangement joins TRBV5-5 to TRBJ2-3; perhaps TRBD1 as D (6 bases). The CDR3 runs 16 residues. V lost 0 bases to trimming and J lost 3 bases, with 14 bases between them. The V gene's germline CDR1 is SGHKS and CDR2 YYEKEE (reference sequence). The CDR3 nucleotides are TGTGCCAGCAGCTTGGCCCAGGGGCAGGGAACAGATACGCAGTATTTT. It specifies CASSLAQGQGTDTQYF.

J is TRBJ2-7 and V is TRBV11-2, with D unclear. V lost 0 bases and J 2 bases, leaving 5 bases between the germline ends. Germline lookup yields CDR1 SGHAT and CDR2 FQNNGV. This CDR3 spans 13 amino acids. The CDR3 nucleotides are TGTGCCAGCAGCTTAGACAGTCCCTACGAGCAGTACTTC. As protein: CASSLDSPYEQYF.

This clone has only a few counts. The V call is TRBV11-2, the J call TRBJ2-2; D gene ambiguous. Germline values: CDR1 SGHAT, CDR2 FQNNGV. V was trimmed by 0 bases and J by 7 bases, leaving 3 bases between them. The CDR3 sequence is 12 residues long. CDR3 loop: CASSLERGELFF. The DNA of the CDR3 is TGTGCCAGCAGCTTAGAGCGCGGGGAGCTGTTTTTT.

The rearrangement links TRBV5-1 to TRBJ1-4; 8 positions agree with TRBD1. Germline CDR1 is SGHRS and CDR2 is YFSETQ. The CDR3 length is 15 residues. V dropped 0 bases and J dropped 4; count of bases not matched to a gene: 2. CDR3 sequence (DNA): TGCGCCAGCAGCTTGGACAGGGGGTTTAATGAAAAACTGTTTTTT. Residues: CASSLDRGFNEKLFF.

The rearrangement uses TRBV12-1 and TRBJ2-7; TRBD2 is taken as the D call from the table, unchecked against the DNA. TRBV12-1 is described as a pseudogene. CDR3 length: 16 amino acids. The CDR3 loop reads CASSSPGLAGPYEQYF. The CDR3 DNA is TGTGCCAGCAGCTCGCCTGGACTAGCGGGACCCTACGAGCAGTACTTC.

The chain combines TRBV2 with TRBJ2-3; 9 nucleotides line up with TRBD1. The CDR3 extends over 15 amino acids. Trimming at V came to 6 bases and at J to 3 bases, leaving 7 bases not matched to a gene. CDR1 SNHLY and CDR2 FYNNEI come from the germline V gene. The CDR3 sequence is CASRLDRGGTDTQYF. The CDR3 DNA reads TGTGCCAGCAGATTGGACAGGGGAGGTACAGATACGCAGTATTTT.

The chain carries TRBV5-4 and TRBJ1-1; 7 bases agree with TRBD1. The CDR3 loop spans 14 amino acids. V lost 0 bases to trimming and J lost 4 bases; unmatched junction nucleotides: 3. CDR1 is SGHNT, CDR2 YYREEE, per germline (reference sequence). Written as DNA, the CDR3 is TGTGCCAGCAGCTTGGCAGGGGGAGGCACTGAAGCTTTCTTT. Amino acid sequence: CASSLAGGGTEAFF.

At least ten counts were recorded for this clone. The sample contains more than one DNA sequence encoding this CDR3. This CDR3 is CASSLGQPSGANVLTF. CDR3 bases: TGTGCCAGCAGCTTAGGACAACCCTCTGGGGCCAACGTCCTGACTTTC. The V call is TRBV5-4, the J call TRBJ2-6; TRBD1 might be the D (5 bases). Germline CDR1 is SGHNT and CDR2 is YYREEE (reference sequence). This CDR3 spans 16 amino acids. V shed 2 bases and J shed 0 bases, with 9 bases lying between them.

The chain has TRBV21-1 and TRBJ2-7; the DNA was not compared with TRBD2, the D call given in the table. TRBV21-1 is recorded as a pseudogene. The CDR3 is 15 amino acids. Written as DNA, the CDR3 is TGTGCCAGCAGCCCCCCCCCTAGCGGGATCTCCGAGCAGTACTTC. Translated, it gives CASSPPPSGISEQYF.

The chain links TRBV5-6 to TRBJ1-1; D possibly corresponds to TRBD1 (6 bases). The CDR3 spans 15 residues. The germline V gene encodes CDR1 SGHDT and CDR2 YYEEEE. The ends were cut back, 5 bases at V and 1 base at J, with 15 bases in the middle. CDR3: CASRQGINKNTEAFF. CDR3 coding DNA: TGTGCCAGCAGACAGGGAATAAACAAGAACACTGAAGCTTTCTTT. The whole variable domain, filled in from reference TRBV5-6 and TRBJ1-1, reads DAGVTQSPTHLIKTRGQQVTLRCSPKSGHDTVSWYQQALGQGPQFIFQYYEEEERQRGNFPDRFSGHQFPNYSSELNVNALLLGDSALYLCASRQGINKNTEAFFGQGTRLTVV.

There are a few counts of this clone. V gene TRBV3-1 (or the pseudogene TRBV3-2) combines with J gene TRBJ1-2; D is uncertain. This CDR3 region has 15 residues. Trimming removed 0 bases from V and 3 bases from J, with 11 bases in between. Germline CDR1 LGHDT, CDR2 YNNKEL (reference sequence). CDR3: CASSQDYSPHYGYTF. CDR3 bases: TGTGCCAGCAGCCAAGATTACAGCCCTCACTATGGCTACACCTTC.

The chain has TRBV29-1 and TRBJ1-1; the match to TRBD1 covers 8 bases. V dropped 2 bases and J dropped 1; count of bases not matched to a gene: 3. This CDR3 is 14 amino acids long. Germline assignment: CDR1 SQVTM and CDR2 ANQGSEA. The CDR3 sequence: CSVEQTGANTEAFF. The CDR3, as DNA: TGCAGCGTTGAACAGACAGGGGCGAACACTGAAGCTTTCTTT.

The chain uses TRBV24-1 and TRBJ1-2, with 12 bases lining up with TRBD1. J was trimmed by 7 bases and V by 3 bases; bases with no gene match: 5. The CDR3 loop spans 15 amino acids. Germline CDR1 is KGHDR and CDR2 is SFDVKD. In nucleotides, the CDR3 is TGTGCCACCAGTGATCCGGGACAGGGGGCGGGTGGCTACACCTTC. This codes for CATSDPGQGAGGYTF.

DNA for the CDR3: TGTGCCATCAGTCCCTCCCGGACAGGGGGCGCCGCGAACACCGGGGAGCTGTTTTTT. The encoded protein is CAISPSRTGGAANTGELFF. The V gene is TRBV10-3, the J gene TRBJ2-2; 11 bases agree with TRBD1. Losses at the gene ends were 5 bases for V and 0 bases for J; bases not matched to a gene: 11. The CDR3 loop spans 19 amino acids. CDR1 and CDR2 (germline): ENHRY, SYGVKD.

The gene calls are TRBV7-3 and TRBJ2-2; D uncertain. Germline CDR1 reads SGHTA; CDR2 reads FQGTGA. Trimming removed 2 bases from V and 5 bases from J, with 6 bases in between. The CDR3 length is 13 residues. The CDR3 reads CASSLPRTGELFF. CDR3 bases: TGTGCCAGCAGCTTACCCCGTACCGGGGAGCTGTTTTTT.

This clone was detected only once. CDR3 amino acids: CASSPDRANEKLFF. The DNA of the CDR3 is TGTGCCAGCAGCCCCGACAGGGCGAATGAAAAACTGTTTTTT. The genes are TRBV3-1 (or the pseudogene TRBV3-2) and TRBJ1-4; 7 bases line up with TRBD1. CDR3 length equals 14 residues. V was clipped by 4 bases and J by 5 bases; unmatched bases: 4. Germline assignment: CDR1 LGHDT and CDR2 YNNKEL (reference sequence).